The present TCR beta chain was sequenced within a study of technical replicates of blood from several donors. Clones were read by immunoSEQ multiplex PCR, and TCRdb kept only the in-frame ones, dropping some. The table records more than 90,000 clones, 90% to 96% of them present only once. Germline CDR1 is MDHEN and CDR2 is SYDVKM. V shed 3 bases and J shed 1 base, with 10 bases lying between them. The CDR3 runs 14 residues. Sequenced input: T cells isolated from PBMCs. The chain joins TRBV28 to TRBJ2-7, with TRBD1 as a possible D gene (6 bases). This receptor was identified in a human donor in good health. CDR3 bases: TGTGCCAGCAGTTTGGAGGACAGTTCCTACGAGCAGTACTTC. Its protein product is CASSLEDSSYEQYF.